This T cell receptor (beta chain) comes out of a study of T cell responses to AZD1222 COVID-19 vaccine. Concerning this clone itself: The antigen remains unidentified.

Whole-study findings and limits: Targets within unmutated variant regions were reportedly found for nearly half of spike-specific TCRs. Only after the peak T cell response were repertoires sampled.

The assay was immunoSEQ multiplex PCR, and TCRdb's table has in-frame clones only and misses some. The data show some 96,000 clones, about 87% seen once. V lost 0 bases and J 4 bases, leaving 18 bases between the germline ends. Germline V gives CDR1 LGHDT, CDR2 YNNKEL (reference sequence). This CDR3 region has 18 residues. The chain couples TRBV3-1 (or the pseudogene TRBV3-2) to TRBJ2-2; weak D call: TRBD1 (6 bases). The sample here was peripheral blood, taken on day 0 of AZD1222 vaccination. This TCR was sampled from an adult in good health. The CDR3 region has the DNA TGTGCCAGCAGCCAAGAAGTCAGCTGGCCAGGGGCCACCGGGGAGCTGTTTTTT. Protein sequence: CASSQEVSWPGATGELFF.